The rows below give T cell receptor beta chains drawn from one sample of a study of identical twins. TCRdb reprocessed the 5' RACE reads via MiXCR and lists one record per CDR3 protein. The table lists some 230,000 distinct CDR3 sequences, 5.5% to 7.5% of them singletons, with roughly 15% in the top ten. The sample also formed part of further work on T cells expressing NK-cell markers.

Sequencing was done on a sample of CD8+ T cells sorted from blood. These receptors came from a woman between 18 and 29 years old in good health. The CDR3 runs from the conserved cysteine through the conserved F or W. The D gene is left open where the match is weak. Clone size is not always given. Where it is, it says once, few, many or a class for expanded clones.

v_call,clone_size,d_call,j_call,cdr3_aa,cdr3_nt
TRBV6-1,few,-,TRBJ2-1,CASSDYGVLGQFF,TGTGCCAGCAGTGATTACGGGGTTCTGGGGCAGTTCTTC
TRBV12-3/TRBV12-4,-,-,TRBJ2-1,CASSVKGGDNNEQFF,TGTGCCAGCAGTGTAAAGGGGGGAGATAACAATGAGCAGTTCTTC
TRBV7-9,few,TRBD1,TRBJ2-2,CASSSRDRATGELFF,TGTGCCAGCAGCTCGCGGGACAGGGCTACCGGGGAGCTGTTTTTT
TRBV12-3/TRBV12-4,many,TRBD1,TRBJ1-2,CASSPGQGLYGYTF,TGTGCCAGCAGTCCGGGACAGGGCCTCTATGGCTACACCTTC
TRBV4-1,few,-,TRBJ2-7,CASSHPDSYEQYF,TGCGCCAGCAGCCACCCGGACTCCTACGAGCAGTACTTC
TRBV7-9,few,-,TRBJ1-2,CASTQEGGVTNYGYTF,TGTGCCAGCACCCAAGAAGGGGGGGTTACCAACTATGGCTACACCTTC
TRBV6-2/TRBV6-3,-,-,TRBJ1-2,CASSYSPGWGYTF,TGTGCCAGCAGTTACTCCCCCGGTTGGGGCTACACCTTC
TRBV7-3,-,TRBD1,TRBJ2-3,CASSLIGTGSTDTQYF,TGTGCCAGCAGCTTAATCGGGACAGGGAGCACAGATACGCAGTATTTT
TRBV2,many,-,TRBJ1-1,CASRRPTGARTEAFF,TGTGCCAGCAGGAGACCGACAGGAGCTAGGACTGAAGCTTTCTTT
TRBV6-5,-,-,TRBJ1-6,CASSWVGGPGNSPLHF,TGTGCCAGCAGTTGGGTAGGGGGACCGGGGAATTCACCCCTCCACTTT
TRBV7-9,-,-,TRBJ2-7,CASSSPAGASEQYF,TGTGCCAGCAGCAGCCCAGCGGGCGCTTCCGAGCAGTACTTC
TRBV6-1,few,-,TRBJ2-7,CASSPPPEVYEQYF,TGTGCCAGCAGTCCCCCCCCAGAGGTCTACGAGCAGTACTTC
TRBV7-9,-,-,TRBJ2-1,CASSPSTGGVNYNEQFF,TGTGCCAGCAGCCCCTCAACGGGGGGCGTTAATTACAATGAGCAGTTCTTC
TRBV7-6,-,-,TRBJ1-1,CASSPGTTDTEAFF,TGTGCCAGCAGCCCCGGGACAACTGACACTGAAGCTTTCTTT
TRBV6-5,few,-,TRBJ2-7,CASIGTCEQYF,TGTGCCAGCATTGGGACTTGCGAGCAGTACTTC
TRBV27,-,TRBD2,TRBJ2-3,CASKLAGDGADTQYF,TGTGCCAGCAAACTAGCGGGAGATGGAGCAGATACGCAGTATTTT
TRBV3-1,few,-,TRBJ1-1,CASKTIGGATEAFF,TGTGCCAGCAAAACAATCGGGGGGGCCACTGAAGCTTTCTTT
TRBV5-6,-,-,TRBJ1-2,CASSLRTGNYGYTF,TGTGCCAGCAGCTTGAGGACGGGTAACTATGGCTACACCTTC
TRBV10-1,many,-,TRBJ2-3,CASSESTLGGSTDTQYF,TGCGCCAGCAGTGAGTCGACCCTGGGGGGTAGCACAGATACGCAGTATTTT
TRBV29-1,few,-,TRBJ2-1,CSGKHAYNEQFF,TGCAGCGGGAAGCACGCCTACAATGAGCAGTTCTTC
TRBV2,-,-,TRBJ2-3,CASSGVGGTDTQYF,TGTGCCAGCAGTGGAGTTGGGGGCACAGATACGCAGTATTTT
TRBV5-6,many,TRBD1,TRBJ1-1,CASSWGTGWDTEAFF,TGTGCCAGCAGCTGGGGGACAGGATGGGACACTGAAGCTTTCTTT
TRBV7-8,many,-,TRBJ1-2,CASSPLRGGYTF,TGTGCCAGCAGCCCCCTGCGCGGAGGCTACACCTTC
TRBV7-9,few,TRBD1,TRBJ1-3,CASSVRDRENTIYF,TGTGCCAGCAGCGTCCGGGACAGGGAAAACACCATATATTTT
TRBV25-1,few,-,TRBJ2-3,CASIEGNTQYF,TGTGCCAGCATTGAGGGGAATACGCAGTATTTT
TRBV10-3,-,TRBD2,TRBJ2-1,CAISGTSGGNEQFF,TGTGCCATCAGCGGGACTAGCGGCGGTAATGAGCAGTTCTTC
TRBV2,few,TRBD1,TRBJ2-2,CASEPGQGASGELFF,TGTGCCAGCGAACCGGGACAGGGGGCCTCCGGGGAGCTGTTTTTT
TRBV7-9,few,TRBD1,TRBJ2-7,CASSSTGKPSYEQYF,TGTGCCAGCAGCTCGACAGGGAAGCCCTCCTACGAGCAGTACTTC
TRBV4-3,many,-,TRBJ2-1,CASSQGDLPNNEQFF,TGCGCCAGCAGCCAAGGGGACTTACCCAACAATGAGCAGTTCTTC
TRBV20-1,many,TRBD2,TRBJ2-1,CSARGGLASPEQFF,TGCAGTGCTAGAGGGGGACTAGCGAGTCCTGAGCAGTTCTTC
TRBV9,few,-,TRBJ2-1,CASSDGLADTNNEQFF,TGTGCCAGCAGCGACGGTTTAGCGGATACAAACAATGAGCAGTTCTTC
TRBV12-3/TRBV12-4,many,-,TRBJ2-2,CASSFASVWGDTGELFF,TGTGCCAGCAGTTTCGCTAGCGTATGGGGAGACACCGGGGAGCTGTTTTTT
TRBV9,many,-,TRBJ2-3,CASSVPPLF,TGTGCCAGCAGCGTCCCACCTTTATTT
TRBV4-1,-,TRBD2,TRBJ2-2,CASSQPAGGPDTGELFF,TGCGCCAGCAGCCAGCCAGCGGGAGGGCCAGACACCGGGGAGCTGTTTTTT
TRBV7-6,-,-,TRBJ2-5,CASSLGTKSLETQYF,TGTGCCAGCAGCCTTGGGACAAAGAGCTTAGAGACCCAGTACTTC
TRBV7-2,few,-,TRBJ2-1,CASSPSPPTPHNQQFF,TGTGCCAGCAGCCCGAGCCCCCCGACCCCCCACAATCAGCAGTTCTTC
TRBV4-3,few,-,TRBJ2-3,CASSPRHASTDTQYF,TGCGCCAGCAGCCCCCGCCATGCTAGCACAGATACGCAGTATTTT
TRBV30,-,-,TRBJ2-7,CAWSVGDAYEQYF,TGTGCCTGGAGTGTAGGGGATGCGTACGAGCAGTACTTC
TRBV25-1,many,-,TRBJ2-5,CASSEERQRETQYF,TGTGCCAGCAGTGAAGAGAGACAGAGGGAGACCCAGTACTTC
TRBV12-5,few,-,TRBJ2-3,CASGLVLGAPGDTQYF,TGTGCTAGTGGATTGGTACTTGGGGCCCCGGGAGATACGCAGTATTTT
TRBV20-1,-,-,TRBJ2-1,CSARAGLGGYNEQFF,TGCAGTGCTAGAGCGGGCCTGGGGGGCTACAATGAGCAGTTCTTC
TRBV6-2/TRBV6-3,-,TRBD2,TRBJ2-5,CASSLRGGPETQYF,TGTGCCAGCAGTTTAAGGGGAGGGCCGGAGACCCAGTACTTC
TRBV6-5,few,TRBD2,TRBJ2-3,CASSYSAGVADTQYF,TGTGCCAGCAGTTACTCGGCGGGGGTGGCAGATACGCAGTATTTT
TRBV4-1,few,-,TRBJ2-3,CASSQAQGGDTQYF,TGCGCCAGCAGCCAAGCACAGGGAGGCGATACGCAGTATTTT
TRBV6-2/TRBV6-3,-,-,TRBJ2-5,CASSYPPTTRLGLTQYF,TGTGCCAGCAGTTACCCCCCCACTACGCGGCTTGGTCTTACCCAGTACTTC
TRBV30,few,TRBD1,TRBJ2-1,CAWSWTGLNEQFF,TGTGCCTGGAGCTGGACAGGGTTGAATGAGCAGTTCTTC
TRBV9,few,-,TRBJ2-1,CASSAAGLGTPTYNEQFF,TGTGCCAGCAGCGCGGCTGGGCTTGGGACACCTACCTACAATGAGCAGTTCTTC
TRBV2,few,-,TRBJ2-2,CASSQPYIGELFF,TGTGCCAGCAGTCAACCCTATATCGGGGAGCTGTTTTTT
TRBV12-3/TRBV12-4,many,-,TRBJ2-2,CASSSTDSPHAGELFF,TGTGCCAGCAGTTCCACGGACAGCCCCCACGCCGGGGAGCTGTTTTTT
TRBV4-3,many,TRBD2,TRBJ2-7,CASSQRLAESYEQYF,TGCGCCAGCAGCCAACGGCTAGCGGAGAGCTACGAGCAGTACTTC
TRBV7-9,few,-,TRBJ1-1,CASSPSEGLGTEAFF,TGTGCCAGCAGCCCAAGTGAGGGGCTTGGCACTGAAGCTTTCTTT
TRBV11-2,many,TRBD2,TRBJ2-1,CASSPQTSGSDGEQFF,TGTGCCAGCAGCCCGCAGACTAGCGGGAGTGACGGTGAGCAGTTCTTC
TRBV29-1,-,TRBD2,TRBJ2-1,CSVDNPGLVNEQFF,TGCAGCGTTGATAACCCGGGACTAGTAAATGAGCAGTTCTTC
TRBV12-3/TRBV12-4,many,-,TRBJ2-5,CASSPRTNPRTQYF,TGTGCCAGCAGCCCTAGGACTAACCCCAGGACCCAGTACTTC
TRBV21-1,-,-,TRBJ1-2,CASSRRGRVYGYTF,TGTGCCAGCAGCCGGCGAGGCAGGGTCTATGGCTACACCTTC
TRBV6-1,many,-,TRBJ1-5,CASNEGSGQPQHF,TGTGCCAGCAACGAGGGGAGTGGGCAGCCCCAGCATTTT
TRBV12-3/TRBV12-4,-,TRBD1,TRBJ1-5,CASIRQGWNQPQHF,TGTGCCAGCATCCGACAGGGGTGGAATCAGCCCCAGCATTTT
TRBV12-3/TRBV12-4,many,-,TRBJ2-7,CASSPERDEQYF,TGTGCCAGCAGCCCCGAACGCGACGAGCAGTACTTC
TRBV7-8,many,-,TRBJ2-1,CASSYRVDEQFF,TGTGCCAGCAGCTACCGGGTGGATGAGCAGTTCTTC
TRBV11-2,few,TRBD2,TRBJ2-5,CASRDGTRGWETQYF,TGTGCCAGCAGGGACGGGACTAGAGGTTGGGAGACCCAGTACTTC